This T cell receptor beta chain is drawn from a study of identifying expanded T cells in peripheral blood. Study results and caveats: Roughly 2-week clone count variance significantly increased as total template count grew. Differentially abundant clones: roughly 1.2 between replicates, about 15 at about 13 days, under 25 at four.

V was shortened by 3 bases and J by 7 bases, with 9 bases between the two germline ends. This CDR3 contains 12 residues. Germline V gene data show CDR1 as SNHLY and CDR2 as FYNNEI. During the collection period, no donor immune events like infections were recorded. Comments on this clone: Its antigen is unknown.

The repertoire was sequenced with immunoSEQ multiplex PCR; TCRdb's copy has only in-frame clones and lacks some. The sample comprises around 81,000 clones, roughly 84% of which are singletons, and 3.5% to 5.5% rests with the top ten. The TCR sequence derives from a person aged 18 to 70 in good health. Sequencing was done on a sample of blood. V and J are TRBV2 and TRBJ1-1; no firm D call. The CDR3 bases are TGTGCCAGCAGTGATTGGATGCGTGAAGCTTTCTTT. Its protein product is CASSDWMREAFF. The variable domain in full, with the rest retrieved from reference TRBV2 and TRBJ1-1, is EPEVTQTPSHQVTQMGQEVILRCVPISNHLYFYWYRQILGQKVEFLVSFYNNEISEKSEIFDDQFSVERPDGSNFTLKIRSTKLEDSAMYFCASSDWMREAFFGQGTRLTVV.